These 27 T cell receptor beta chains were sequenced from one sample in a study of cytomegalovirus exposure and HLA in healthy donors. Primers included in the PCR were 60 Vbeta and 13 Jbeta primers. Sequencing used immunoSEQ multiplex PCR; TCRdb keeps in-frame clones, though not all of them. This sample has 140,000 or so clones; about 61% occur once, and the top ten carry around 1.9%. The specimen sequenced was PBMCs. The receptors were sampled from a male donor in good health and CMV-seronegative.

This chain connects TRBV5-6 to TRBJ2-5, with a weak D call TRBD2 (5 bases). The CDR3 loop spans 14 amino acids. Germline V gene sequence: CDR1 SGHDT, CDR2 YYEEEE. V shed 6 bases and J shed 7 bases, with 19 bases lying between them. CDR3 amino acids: CASTRTDPEGTQYF. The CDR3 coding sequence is TGTGCCAGCACCCGGACTGACCCCGAGGGGACCCAGTACTTC. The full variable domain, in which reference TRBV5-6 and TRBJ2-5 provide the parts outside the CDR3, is DAGVTQSPTHLIKTRGQQVTLRCSPKSGHDTVSWYQQALGQGPQFIFQYYEEEERQRGNFPDRFSGHQFPNYSSELNVNALLLGDSALYLCASTRTDPEGTQYFGPGTRLLVL.

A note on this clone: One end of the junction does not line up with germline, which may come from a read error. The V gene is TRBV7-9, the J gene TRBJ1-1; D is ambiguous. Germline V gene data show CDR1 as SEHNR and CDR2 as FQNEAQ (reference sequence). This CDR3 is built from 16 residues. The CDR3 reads CSSSLLRGLLGTEAFF. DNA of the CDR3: TGTTCCAGCAGCTTACTCCGCGGTCTGTTGGGCACTGAAGCTTTCTTT.

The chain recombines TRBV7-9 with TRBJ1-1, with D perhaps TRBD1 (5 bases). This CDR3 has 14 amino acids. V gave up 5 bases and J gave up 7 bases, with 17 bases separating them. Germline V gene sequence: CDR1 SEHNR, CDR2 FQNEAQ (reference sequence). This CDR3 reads CASSPTAAGDEAFF. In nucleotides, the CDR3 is TGTGCCAGCAGCCCCACAGCGGCGGGGGATGAAGCTTTCTTT.

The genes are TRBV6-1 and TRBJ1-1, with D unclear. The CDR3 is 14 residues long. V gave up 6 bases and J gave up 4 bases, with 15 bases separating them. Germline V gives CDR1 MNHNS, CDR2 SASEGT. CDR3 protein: CASSPGWESTEAFF. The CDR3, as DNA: TGTGCCAGCAGCCCGGGATGGGAGAGCACTGAAGCTTTCTTT.

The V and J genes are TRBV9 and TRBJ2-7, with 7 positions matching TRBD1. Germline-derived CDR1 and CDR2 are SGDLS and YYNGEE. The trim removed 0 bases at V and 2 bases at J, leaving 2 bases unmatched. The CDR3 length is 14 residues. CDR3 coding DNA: TGTGCCAGCAGCGTAGGGGACAGTCCCTACGAGCAGTACTTC. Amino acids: CASSVGDSPYEQYF.

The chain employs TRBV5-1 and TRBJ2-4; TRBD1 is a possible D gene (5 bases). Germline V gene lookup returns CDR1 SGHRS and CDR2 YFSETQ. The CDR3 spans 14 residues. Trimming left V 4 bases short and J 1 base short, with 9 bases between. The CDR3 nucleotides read TGCGCCAGCAGCACCGACAGCGCCAAAAACATTCAGTACTTC. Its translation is CASSTDSAKNIQYF.

The CDR3 nucleotides are TGTGCCAGTAGTAATGGCCAGTACTATGGCTACACCTTC. It is translated as CASSNGQYYGYTF. The chain employs TRBV19 and TRBJ1-2; the D is unclear. Germline-derived CDR1 and CDR2 are LNHDA and SQIVND (reference sequence). The CDR3 covers 13 residues. Trimming removed 4 bases from V and 3 bases from J, with 9 bases in between.

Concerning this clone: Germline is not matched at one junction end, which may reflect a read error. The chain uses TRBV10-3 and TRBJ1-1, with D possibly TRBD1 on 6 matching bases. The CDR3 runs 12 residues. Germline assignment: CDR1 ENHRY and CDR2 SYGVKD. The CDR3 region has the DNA TGTGCCATCAGTGCTAACAGGGATGAAGTTTTCTTT. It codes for CAISANRDEVFF.

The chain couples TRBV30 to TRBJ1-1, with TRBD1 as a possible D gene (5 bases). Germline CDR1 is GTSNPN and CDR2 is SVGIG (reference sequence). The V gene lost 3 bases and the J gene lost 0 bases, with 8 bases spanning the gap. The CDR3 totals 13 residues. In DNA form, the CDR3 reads TGTGCCTGGAGAACAGGCATGAACACTGAAGCTTTCTTT. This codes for CAWRTGMNTEAFF.

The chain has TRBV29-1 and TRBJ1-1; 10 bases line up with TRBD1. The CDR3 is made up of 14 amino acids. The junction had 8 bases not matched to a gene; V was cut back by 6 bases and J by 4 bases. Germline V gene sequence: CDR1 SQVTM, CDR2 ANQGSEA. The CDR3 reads CSVYKGQGTTEAFF. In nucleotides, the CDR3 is TGCAGCGTCTATAAGGGACAGGGGACCACTGAAGCTTTCTTT. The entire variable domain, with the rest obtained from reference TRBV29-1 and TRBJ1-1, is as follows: SAVISQKPSRDICQRGTSLTIQCQVDSQVTMMFWYRQQPGQSLTLIATANQGSEATYESGFVIDKFPISRPNLTFSTLTVSNMSPEDSSIYLCSVYKGQGTTEAFFGQGTRLTVV.

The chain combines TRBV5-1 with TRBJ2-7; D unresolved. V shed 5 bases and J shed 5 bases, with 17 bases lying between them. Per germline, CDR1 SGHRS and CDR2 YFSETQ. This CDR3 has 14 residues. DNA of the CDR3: TGCGCCAGCAGAAAGCTCTTTGCAATAGACGAGCAGTACTTC. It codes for CASRKLFAIDEQYF. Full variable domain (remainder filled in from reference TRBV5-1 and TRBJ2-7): KAGVTQTPRYLIKTRGQQVTLSCSPISGHRSVSWYQQTPGQGLQFLFEYFSETQRNKGNFPGRFSGRQFSNSRSEMNVSTLELGDSALYLCASRKLFAIDEQYFGPGTRLTVT.

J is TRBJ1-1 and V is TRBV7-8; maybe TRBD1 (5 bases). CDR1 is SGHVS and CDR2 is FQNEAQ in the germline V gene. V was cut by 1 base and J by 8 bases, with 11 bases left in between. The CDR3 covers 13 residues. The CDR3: CASSLDTGGEAFF. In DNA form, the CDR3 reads TGTGCCAGCAGCTTAGATACGGGGGGAGAAGCTTTCTTT.

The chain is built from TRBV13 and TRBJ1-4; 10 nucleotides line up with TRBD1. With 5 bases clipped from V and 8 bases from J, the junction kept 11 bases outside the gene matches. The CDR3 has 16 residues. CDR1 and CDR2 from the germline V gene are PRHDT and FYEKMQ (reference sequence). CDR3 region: CASSGEGDRGDEKLFF. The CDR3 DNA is TGTGCCAGCAGCGGAGAGGGGGACAGGGGAGACGAAAAACTGTTTTTT.

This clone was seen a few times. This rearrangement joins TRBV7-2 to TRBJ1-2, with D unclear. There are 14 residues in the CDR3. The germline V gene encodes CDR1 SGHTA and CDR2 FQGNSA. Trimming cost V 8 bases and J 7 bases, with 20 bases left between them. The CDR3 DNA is TGTGCCAGCCGACCTGACGGGGAGTTGGGTGGCTACACCTTC. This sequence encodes CASRPDGELGGYTF.

CDR3 nucleotide sequence: TGTGCCAGCAGTTACTCGAGGCCCACCGGGGAGCTGTTTTTT. Translation gives CASSYSRPTGELFF. The chain carries TRBV6-5 and TRBJ2-2; D not certain. Germline V CDR1 and CDR2: MNHEY, SVGAGI. Trimming cost V 0 bases and J 4 bases, with 6 bases left between them. CDR3 length: 14 amino acids.

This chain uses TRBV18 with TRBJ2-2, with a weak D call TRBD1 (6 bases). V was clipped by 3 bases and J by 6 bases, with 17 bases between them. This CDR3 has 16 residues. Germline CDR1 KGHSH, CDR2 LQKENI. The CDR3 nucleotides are TGTGCCAGCTCACCGCCCGGGACACGGACCTCCGGGGAGCTGTTTTTT. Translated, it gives CASSPPGTRTSGELFF.

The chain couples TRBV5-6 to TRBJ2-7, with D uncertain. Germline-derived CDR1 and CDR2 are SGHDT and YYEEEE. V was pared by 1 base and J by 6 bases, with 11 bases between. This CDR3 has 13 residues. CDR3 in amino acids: CASSLNPGSEQYF. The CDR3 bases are TGTGCCAGCAGCTTGAACCCAGGTTCCGAGCAGTACTTC.

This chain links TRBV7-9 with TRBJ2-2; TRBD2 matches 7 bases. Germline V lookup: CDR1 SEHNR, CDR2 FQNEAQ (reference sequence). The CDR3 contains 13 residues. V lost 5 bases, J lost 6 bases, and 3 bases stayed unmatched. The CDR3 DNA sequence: TGTGCCAGCAGCCCCGGACTAGCCGGGGAGCTGTTTTTT. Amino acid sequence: CASSPGLAGELFF.

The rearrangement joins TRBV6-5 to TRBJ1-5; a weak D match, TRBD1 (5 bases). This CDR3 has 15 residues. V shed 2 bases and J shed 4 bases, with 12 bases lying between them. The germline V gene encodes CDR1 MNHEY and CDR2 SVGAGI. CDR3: CASSYLKGRNQPQHF. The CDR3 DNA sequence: TGTGCCAGCAGTTACCTTAAGGGGAGGAATCAGCCCCAGCATTTT.

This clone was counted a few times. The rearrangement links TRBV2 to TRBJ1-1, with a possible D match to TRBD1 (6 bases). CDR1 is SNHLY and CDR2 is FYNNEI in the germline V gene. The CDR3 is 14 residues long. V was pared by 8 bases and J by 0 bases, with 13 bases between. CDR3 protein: CASGVQGMNTEAFF. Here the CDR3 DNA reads TGTGCCAGCGGGGTCCAGGGGATGAACACTGAAGCTTTCTTT.

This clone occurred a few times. CDR3 sequence (DNA): TGTGCCAGCAGCGTAGAGGTTAGCGGAGTCCAAGAGACCCAGTACTTC. It encodes CASSVEVSGVQETQYF. This rearrangement joins TRBV9 to TRBJ2-5; tentative D call: TRBD2 (6 bases). CDR3 size: 16 residues. Between the trimmed V and J ends, which lost 0 bases and 1 base, there was a span of 13 bases. Germline V gene sequence: CDR1 SGDLS, CDR2 YYNGEE.

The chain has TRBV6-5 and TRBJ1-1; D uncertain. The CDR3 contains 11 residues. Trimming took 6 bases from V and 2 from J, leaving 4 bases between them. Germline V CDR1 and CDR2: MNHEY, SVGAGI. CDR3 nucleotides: TGTGCCAGCAGCGGTAACACTGAAGCTTTCTTT. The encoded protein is CASSGNTEAFF.

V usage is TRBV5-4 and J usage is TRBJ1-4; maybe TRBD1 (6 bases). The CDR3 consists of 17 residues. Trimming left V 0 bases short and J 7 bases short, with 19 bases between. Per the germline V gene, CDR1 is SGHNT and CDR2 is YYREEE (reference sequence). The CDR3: CASSLAKGLSRGEKLFF. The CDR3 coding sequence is TGTGCCAGCAGCTTGGCGAAAGGCCTGTCCAGGGGTGAAAAACTGTTTTTT. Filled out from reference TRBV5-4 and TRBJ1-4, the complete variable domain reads ETGVTQSPTHLIKTRGQQVTLRCSSQSGHNTVSWYQQALGQGPQFIFQYYREEENGRGNFPPRFSGLQFPNYSSELNVNALELDDSALYLCASSLAKGLSRGEKLFFGSGTQLSVL.

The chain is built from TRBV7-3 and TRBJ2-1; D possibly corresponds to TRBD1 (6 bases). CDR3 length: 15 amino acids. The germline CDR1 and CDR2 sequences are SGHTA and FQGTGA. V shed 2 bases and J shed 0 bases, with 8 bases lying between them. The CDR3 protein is CASSLLGGSYNEQFF. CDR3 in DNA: TGTGCCAGCAGCTTATTAGGGGGCTCCTACAATGAGCAGTTCTTC. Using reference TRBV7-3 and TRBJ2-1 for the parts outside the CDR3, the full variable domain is GAGVSQTPSNKVTEKGKYVELRCDPISGHTALYWYRQSLGQGPEFLIYFQGTGAADDSGLPNDRFFAVRPEGSVSTLKIQRTERGDSAVYLCASSLLGGSYNEQFFGPGTRLTVL.

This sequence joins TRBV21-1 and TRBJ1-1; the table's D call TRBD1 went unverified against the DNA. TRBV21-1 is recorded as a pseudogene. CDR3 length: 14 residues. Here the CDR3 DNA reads TGTGCCAGCAGCGGACAGGTCAGGGGGACTGAAGCTTTCTTT. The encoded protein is CASSGQVRGTEAFF.

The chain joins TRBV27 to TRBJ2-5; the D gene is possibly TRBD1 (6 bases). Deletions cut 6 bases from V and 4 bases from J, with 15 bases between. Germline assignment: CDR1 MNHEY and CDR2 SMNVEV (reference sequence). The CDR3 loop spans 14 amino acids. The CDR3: CASRRLQGLETQYF. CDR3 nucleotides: TGTGCCAGCAGACGCCTACAGGGATTAGAGACCCAGTACTTC.

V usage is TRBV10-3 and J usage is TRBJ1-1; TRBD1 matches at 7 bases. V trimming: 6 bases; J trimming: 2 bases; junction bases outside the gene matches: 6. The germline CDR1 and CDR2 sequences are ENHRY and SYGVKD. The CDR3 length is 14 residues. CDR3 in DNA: TGTGCCATCAGAGGGACAGCTGAAAACACTGAAGCTTTCTTT. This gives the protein CAIRGTAENTEAFF.